Presented here are 22 T cell receptor beta chains from one specimen sequenced in a study of beta chain features in type 1 diabetes listed by TCRdb under 2018. The library came from the immunoSEQ multiplex PCR assay. All of the isolated RNA was reverse transcribed with the High Capacity cDNA Reverse Transcription Kit, so expressed TCRB transcripts were sequenced. The immuneACCESS repertoire file appears here via TCRdb, limited to in-frame rearrangements. These files lack a portion of the clones; in checked studies, under half of the deficit traces to unresolved V genes, and the cause of the others is not known. The sample table contains 150,000 to 200,000 clones; only one count was recorded for just over 9% of them. Around 2.5% of the sample comes from the top ten. Sequencing was carried out using central memory CD4+ T cells from blood. These receptors were obtained from a woman between 18 and 29 years old in good health.

This clone was picked up a small number of times. This chain joins TRBV5-1 and TRBJ1-2; 10 bases fit TRBD1. Germline V lookup: CDR1 SGHRS, CDR2 YFSETQ. This CDR3 region has 15 residues. Unmatched junction bases numbered 1, after V lost 2 bases and J lost 0 bases. The CDR3 DNA reads TGCGCCAGCAGCTTCGGACAGGGGGCTAACTATGGCTACACCTTC. This gives the protein CASSFGQGANYGYTF.

The rearrangement links TRBV30 to TRBJ2-7, with 9 bases that match TRBD1. CDR1 is GTSNPN, CDR2 SVGIG, per germline (reference sequence). V lost 4 bases, J lost 6 bases, and 10 bases stayed unmatched. The CDR3 loop spans 14 amino acids. The CDR3 DNA reads TGTGCCTGGAAGAAACGAAGGACAGGGGTCGAGCAGTACTTC. It codes for CAWKKRRTGVEQYF.

This chain links TRBV15 with TRBJ1-2; tentatively, D is TRBD1 (5 bases). V lost 0 bases, J lost 8 bases, and 13 bases lay in between. CDR3 length: 14 residues. Germline values: CDR1 LNHNV, CDR2 YYDKDF (reference sequence). The CDR3 region is CATSRDNQGKGYTF. CDR3 nucleotide sequence: TGTGCCACCAGCAGAGATAACCAGGGCAAGGGCTACACCTTC.

This clone was seen repeatedly, ten times or more. The V call is TRBV28, the J call TRBJ2-2; 7 bases align to TRBD1. The CDR3 is made up of 13 amino acids. Losses at the gene ends were 8 bases for V and 6 bases for J; bases not matched to a gene: 6. Germline V CDR1 and CDR2: MDHEN, SYDVKM. DNA of the CDR3: TGTGCCAGCCTCGACAGGGAGTCCGGGGAGCTGTTTTTT. This gives the protein CASLDRESGELFF.

The V and J genes are TRBV4-1 and TRBJ2-1, with 10 bases that match TRBD1. The CDR3 has 17 amino acids. V lost 1 base and J lost 10; bases outside the gene matches: 13. Germline loops: CDR1 MGHRA, CDR2 YSYEKL. DNA of the CDR3: TGCGCCAGCAGCCAAGTCGGGCGGGACAGGGGAGTAAAAGAGCAGTTCTTC. As protein: CASSQVGRDRGVKEQFF.

This sequence joins TRBV4-2 and TRBJ2-5, with 13 bases that match TRBD2. V lost 3 bases and J lost 5; bases outside the gene matches: 3. This CDR3 comprises 15 residues. The V gene's germline CDR1 is LGHNA and CDR2 YNFKEQ. The CDR3 nucleotides are TGTGCCAGCAGCCAGGGGACTAGCGGGGTGGAGACCCAGTACTTC. Residues: CASSQGTSGVETQYF.

This clone was seen only a few times. The chain recombines TRBV29-1 with TRBJ2-3, with a tentative D call TRBD2 (6 bases). V was shortened by 6 bases and J by 2 bases, with 12 bases between the two germline ends. The CDR3 runs 13 residues. Germline loops: CDR1 SQVTM, CDR2 ANQGSEA. The CDR3 nucleotides read TGCAGCGTCGTCTGGGACTTCACAGATACGCAGTATTTT. Translating gives CSVVWDFTDTQYF.

The rearrangement uses TRBV4-3 and TRBJ1-5; TRBD1 matches at 7 bases. Germline lookup yields CDR1 LGHNA and CDR2 YSLEER. The CDR3 extends over 15 amino acids. Losses at the gene ends were 3 bases for V and 4 bases for J; bases not matched to a gene: 6. Here the CDR3 DNA reads TGCGCCAGCAGCCAGGTCAGACAGGGTAATCAGCCCCAGCATTTT. Its translation is CASSQVRQGNQPQHF.

J is TRBJ1-1 and V is TRBV28; D is unresolved. Trimming left V 1 base short and J 10 bases short, with 10 bases between. This CDR3 is built from 12 residues. Germline lookup yields CDR1 MDHEN and CDR2 SYDVKM. Written as DNA, the CDR3 is TGTGCCAGCAGTTTATTAGGTCGGGGAGCTTTCTTT. Protein: CASSLLGRGAFF.

This chain links TRBV18 with TRBJ2-2; unclear D gene. The germline V gene has CDR1 KGHSH and CDR2 LQKENI. There are 14 residues in the CDR3. V lost 6 bases and J lost 0, with 8 bases in between. The CDR3 region has the DNA TGTGCCAGCTCGGAGAGGTCGAACACCGGGGAGCTGTTTTTT. Its protein product is CASSERSNTGELFF.

The chain has TRBV6-1 and TRBJ2-2; a possible D gene is TRBD2 (5 bases). The germline CDR1 and CDR2 sequences are MNHNS and SASEGT. V lost 4 bases and J lost 6, with 21 bases in between. This CDR3 contains 17 residues. Here the CDR3 DNA reads TGTGCCAGCAGTGGTCCTTTCACAGCCCAGAGGGCCGGGGAGCTGTTTTTT. Translating gives CASSGPFTAQRAGELFF.

This clone was observed a handful of times. Other DNA sequences in the sample encode the same CDR3. This sequence joins TRBV7-9 and TRBJ1-1; TRBD1 agrees at 8 bases. Germline CDR1 and CDR2: SEHNR and FQNEAQ (reference sequence). The CDR3 loop spans 14 amino acids. Trimming took 4 bases from V and 5 from J; bases not matched to a gene: 6. CDR3 DNA sequence: TGTGCCAGCAGCTCTGGGACAGGCGTGACTGAAGCTTTCTTT. Protein sequence: CASSSGTGVTEAFF.

The sample holds a few counts of this clone. CDR3 nucleotide sequence: TGTGCCACCAGCAGCCCGAATCAGGGAATGACTGAAGCTTTCTTT. Its translation: CATSSPNQGMTEAFF. The rearrangement links TRBV15 to TRBJ1-1; TRBD1 is a possible D gene (5 bases). Deletions cut 3 bases from V and 5 bases from J, with 16 bases between. CDR3 size: 15 residues. In germline, CDR1 is LNHNV, CDR2 YYDKDF (reference sequence).

In its sample, this clone was seen a few times. The V gene is TRBV28, the J gene TRBJ1-2, with a tentative D call TRBD1 (6 bases). This CDR3 comprises 11 residues. The germline gives CDR1 MDHEN, CDR2 SYDVKM. Trimming pared 6 bases from V and 8 bases from J, leaving 10 bases between. This chain's CDR3 is CASRQGWGYTF. The CDR3, as DNA: TGTGCCAGCAGACAGGGCTGGGGCTACACCTTC.

This clone was recorded a few times. The genes are TRBV18 and TRBJ2-7; D call uncertain. There are 16 residues in the CDR3. CDR1 KGHSH and CDR2 LQKENI come from the germline V gene. The ends were cut back, 6 bases at V and 0 bases at J, with 18 bases in the middle. The CDR3: CASSPTHGLSSYEQYF. CDR3 nucleotide sequence: TGTGCCAGCTCGCCGACACACGGTTTGAGCTCCTACGAGCAGTACTTC. The whole variable domain, remainder taken from reference TRBV18 and TRBJ2-7, is NAGVMQNPRHLVRRRGQEARLRCSPMKGHSHVYWYRQLPEEGLKFMVYLQKENIIDESGMPKERFSAEFPKEGPSILRIQQVVRGDSAAYFCASSPTHGLSSYEQYFGPGTRLTVT.

The chain links TRBV5-4 to TRBJ2-3; 9 bases are shared with TRBD2. V shed 4 bases and J 6 bases; nucleotides not matched to a gene: 12. The CDR3 length is 16 residues. The V gene's germline CDR1 is SGHNT and CDR2 YYREEE (reference sequence). The CDR3 is CASSQRAAGGPDTQYF. CDR3 nucleotides: TGTGCCAGCAGCCAAAGGGCGGCGGGGGGGCCGGATACGCAGTATTTT.

V is TRBV4-3 and J is TRBJ2-5; 7 bases are a match to TRBD2. This CDR3 contains 15 residues. Germline CDR1 and CDR2: LGHNA and YSLEER. Trimming at V came to 4 bases and at J to 2 bases, leaving 7 bases not matched to a gene. The CDR3 DNA follows: TGCGCCAGCAGCCCGGCGGAGCGGGGACAAGAGACCCAGTACTTC. This encodes CASSPAERGQETQYF.

There are a few counts of this clone. V gene TRBV4-1 combines with J gene TRBJ1-4; 7 nucleotides agree with TRBD1. Germline V gene sequence: CDR1 MGHRA, CDR2 YSYEKL. With 2 bases clipped from V and 4 bases from J, the junction kept 4 bases outside the gene matches. CDR3 size: 15 residues. The CDR3, as DNA: TGCGCCAGCAGCCAACGACAGGGAAGTAATGAAAAACTGTTTTTT. It specifies CASSQRQGSNEKLFF.

The CDR3 DNA follows: TGTGCCAGCAGTAAAAGACAGGGAGGCAATCAGCCCCAGCATTTT. It codes for CASSKRQGGNQPQHF. This chain joins TRBV6-5 and TRBJ1-5; TRBD1 aligns across 7 bases. With 5 bases clipped from V and 2 bases from J, the junction kept 6 bases outside the gene matches. Looked up from germline, CDR1 is MNHEY and CDR2 is SVGAGI. CDR3 length: 15 amino acids.

This chain links TRBV30 with TRBJ2-7; weak D call: TRBD2 (6 bases). Trimming removed 0 bases from V and 7 bases from J, with 10 bases in between. The CDR3 contains 12 residues. Germline V lookup: CDR1 GTSNPN, CDR2 SVGIG (reference sequence). The CDR3 nucleotides are TGTGCCTGGAGTGTAAGCGGGTTTGAGCAGTACTTC. Protein: CAWSVSGFEQYF. Full variable domain (remainder filled in from reference TRBV30 and TRBJ2-7): SQTIHQWPATLVQPVGSPLSLECTVEGTSNPNLYWYRQAAGRGLQLLFYSVGIGQISSEVPQNLSASRPQDRQFILSSKKLLLSDSGFYLCAWSVSGFEQYFGPGTRLTVT.

This clone has a handful of counts. This sequence joins TRBV27 and TRBJ1-6, with 8 bases identical to TRBD1. CDR3 length equals 14 residues. Trimming removed 5 bases from V and 10 bases from J; junction bases left unmatched: 7. Germline V gene sequence: CDR1 MNHEY, CDR2 SMNVEV (reference sequence). This CDR3 is CASSLRQGNSPLHF. The CDR3, as DNA: TGTGCCAGCAGTCTCCGACAGGGGAACTCACCCCTCCACTTT.

This clone has only a few counts. The rearrangement uses TRBV5-4 and TRBJ1-5; TRBD1 is a possible D gene (6 bases). Germline CDR1 and CDR2: SGHNT and YYREEE (reference sequence). V lost 4 bases and J 6 bases, leaving 23 bases between the germline ends. The CDR3 extends over 17 amino acids. The CDR3 reads CASSQEEGGHGSQPQHF. CDR3 DNA sequence: TGTGCCAGCAGCCAAGAAGAGGGGGGGCACGGAAGTCAGCCCCAGCATTTT.